This T cell receptor (beta chain) came from a study of T cell responses to AZD1222 COVID-19 vaccine. CDR3 size: 16 residues. With 6 bases clipped from V and 2 bases from J, the junction kept 10 bases outside the gene matches. Germline CDR1 and CDR2: SNHLY and FYNNEI. Measured with immunoSEQ multiplex PCR; TCRdb has only the in-frame clones, and not every one. The sample holds roughly 160,000 clones, 90% to 95% seen once. For this clone: The antigen remains undetermined.

General study points: Among spike-specific TCRs, nearly half reportedly target unmutated variant regions.

The clonotype comes from an adult in good health. Sample: peripheral blood, taken on day 0 of AZD1222 vaccination. The rearrangement joins TRBV2 to TRBJ1-5; 7 bases agree with TRBD1. CDR3 sequence reads: CASRVTGRGGNQPQHF. The CDR3 DNA follows: TGTGCCAGCAGGGTGACAGGGCGAGGAGGCAATCAGCCCCAGCATTTT.